This T cell receptor (beta chain) was identified during a study of identical twins. Study-wide results and limits: Beta out-of-frame sequences showed weaker excess sharing between twins. Where out-of-frame alpha sequences were twin-shared, they showed excess low generation probability. Conclusions leaned on cross-sectional statistical analysis and did not track the same donors over time.

Addition of a universal primer site occurred through template switching, and cDNA carried unique molecular identifiers. TCRdb recomputed calls from the 5' RACE reads with MiXCR, one row per CDR3 protein. The sample holds around 250,000 distinct CDR3 sequences, about 9% seen once. As for this clonotype: Its antigen is not identified.

The ends were cut back, 3 bases at V and 3 bases at J, with 12 bases in the middle. The CDR3 has 14 amino acids. The V gene's germline CDR1 is DFQATT and CDR2 SNEGSKA (reference sequence). The sample also formed part of further work on yellow fever vaccine responses in identical twins.

The V call is TRBV20-1, the J call TRBJ1-5; D might be TRBD1 (6 bases). The sequence was collected from a woman under 30 in good health. Sequencing input: CD8+ T cells sorted from blood. CDR3 bases: TGCAGTGCTAGTATCCAGGGGCACAATCAGCCCCAGCATTTT. Translated, it gives CSASIQGHNQPQHF.